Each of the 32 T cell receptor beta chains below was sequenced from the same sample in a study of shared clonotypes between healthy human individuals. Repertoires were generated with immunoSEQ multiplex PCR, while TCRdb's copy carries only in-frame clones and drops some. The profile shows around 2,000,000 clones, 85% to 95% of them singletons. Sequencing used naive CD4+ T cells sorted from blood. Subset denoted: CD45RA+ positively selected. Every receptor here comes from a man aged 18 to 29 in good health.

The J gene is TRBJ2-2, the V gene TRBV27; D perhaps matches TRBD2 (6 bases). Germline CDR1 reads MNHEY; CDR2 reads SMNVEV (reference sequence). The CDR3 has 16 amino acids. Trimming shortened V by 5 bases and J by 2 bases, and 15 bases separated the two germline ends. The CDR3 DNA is TGTGCCAGCAGTCTCGGGGGAGTTGCAAACACCGGGGAGCTGTTTTTT. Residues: CASSLGGVANTGELFF.

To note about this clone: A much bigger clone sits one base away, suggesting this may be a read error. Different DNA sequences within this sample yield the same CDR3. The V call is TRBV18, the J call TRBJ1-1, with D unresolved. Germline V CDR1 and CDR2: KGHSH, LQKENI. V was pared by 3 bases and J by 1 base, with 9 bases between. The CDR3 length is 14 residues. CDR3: CASSPPGPNTEAFF. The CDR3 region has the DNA TGTGCCAGCTCACCGCCCGGGCCGAACACTGAAGCTTTCTTT.

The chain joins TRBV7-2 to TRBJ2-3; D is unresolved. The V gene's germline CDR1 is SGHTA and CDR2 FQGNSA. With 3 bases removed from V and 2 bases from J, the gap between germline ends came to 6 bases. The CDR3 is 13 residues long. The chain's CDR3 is CASSFGHTDTQYF. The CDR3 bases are TGTGCCAGCAGCTTCGGCCACACAGATACGCAGTATTTT.

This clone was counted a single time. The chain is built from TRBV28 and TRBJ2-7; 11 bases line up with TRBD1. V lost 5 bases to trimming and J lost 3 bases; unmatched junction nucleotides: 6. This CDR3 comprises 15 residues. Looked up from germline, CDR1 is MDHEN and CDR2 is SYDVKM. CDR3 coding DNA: TGTGCCAGCAGTGTCCTAGGGACAGGGGGCTACGAGCAGTACTTC. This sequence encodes CASSVLGTGGYEQYF.

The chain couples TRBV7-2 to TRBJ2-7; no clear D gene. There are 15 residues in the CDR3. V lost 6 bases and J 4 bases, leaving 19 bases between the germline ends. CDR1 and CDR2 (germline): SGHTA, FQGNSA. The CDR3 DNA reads TGTGCCAGCAGGTCCCGGAAGGACGGAGCTTACGAGCAGTACTTC. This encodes CASRSRKDGAYEQYF.

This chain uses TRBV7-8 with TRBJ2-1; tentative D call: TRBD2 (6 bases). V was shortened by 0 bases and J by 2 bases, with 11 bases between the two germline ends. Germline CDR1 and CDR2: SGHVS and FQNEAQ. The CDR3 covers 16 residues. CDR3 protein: CASSLARERAYNEQFF. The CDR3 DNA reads TGTGCCAGCAGCTTAGCCCGAGAGCGGGCCTACAATGAGCAGTTCTTC.

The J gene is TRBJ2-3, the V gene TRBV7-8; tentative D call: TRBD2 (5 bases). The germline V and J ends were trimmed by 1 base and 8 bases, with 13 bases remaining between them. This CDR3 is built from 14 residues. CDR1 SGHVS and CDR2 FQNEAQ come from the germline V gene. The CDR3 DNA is TGTGCCAGCAGCTTAGTCACCACTAGAAGTACGCAGTATTTT. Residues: CASSLVTTRSTQYF.

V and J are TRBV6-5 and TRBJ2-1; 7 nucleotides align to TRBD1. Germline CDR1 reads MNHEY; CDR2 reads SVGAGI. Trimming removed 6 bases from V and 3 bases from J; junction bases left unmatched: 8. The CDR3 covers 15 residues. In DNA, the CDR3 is TGTGCCAGCAGGCTCGACGGGGACAGCTACAATGAGCAGTTCTTC. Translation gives CASRLDGDSYNEQFF.

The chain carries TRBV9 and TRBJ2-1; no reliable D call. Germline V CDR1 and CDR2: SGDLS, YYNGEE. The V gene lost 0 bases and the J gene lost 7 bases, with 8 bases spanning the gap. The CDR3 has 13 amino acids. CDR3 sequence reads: CASSVGPANEQFF. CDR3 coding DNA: TGTGCCAGCAGCGTAGGGCCTGCGAATGAGCAGTTCTTC.

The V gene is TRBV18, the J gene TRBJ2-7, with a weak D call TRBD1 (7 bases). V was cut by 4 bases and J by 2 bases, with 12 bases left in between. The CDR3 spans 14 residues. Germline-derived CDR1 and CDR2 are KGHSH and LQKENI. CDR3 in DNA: TGTGCCAGCTCACGCGGGACAGAAGCCTACGAGCAGTACTTC. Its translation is CASSRGTEAYEQYF.

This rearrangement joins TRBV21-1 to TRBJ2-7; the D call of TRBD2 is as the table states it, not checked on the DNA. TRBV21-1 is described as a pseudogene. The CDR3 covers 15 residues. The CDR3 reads CASSKDPGRIHEQYF. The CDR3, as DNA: TGTGCCAGCAGCAAAGACCCCGGGAGGATCCACGAGCAGTACTTC.

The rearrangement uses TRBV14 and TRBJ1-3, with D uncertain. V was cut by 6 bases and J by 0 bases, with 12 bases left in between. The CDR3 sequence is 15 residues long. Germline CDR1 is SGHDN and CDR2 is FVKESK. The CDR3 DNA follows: TGTGCCAGCAGGAACCCCTACTGCTCTGGAAACACCATATATTTT. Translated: CASRNPYCSGNTIYF.

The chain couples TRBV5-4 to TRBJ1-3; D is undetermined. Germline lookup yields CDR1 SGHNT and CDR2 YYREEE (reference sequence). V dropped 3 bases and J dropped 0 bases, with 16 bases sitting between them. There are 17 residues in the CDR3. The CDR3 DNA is TGTGCCAGCAGCTCCGGAGGATATCAGAGCTCTGGAAACACCATATATTTT. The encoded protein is CASSSGGYQSSGNTIYF.

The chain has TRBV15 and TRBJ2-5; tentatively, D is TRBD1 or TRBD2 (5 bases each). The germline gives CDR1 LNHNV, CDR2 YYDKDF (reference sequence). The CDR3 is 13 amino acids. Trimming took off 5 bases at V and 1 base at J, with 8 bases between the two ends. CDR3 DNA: TGTGCCACCAGCCGGGACGGCCAAGAGACCCAGTACTTC. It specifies CATSRDGQETQYF.

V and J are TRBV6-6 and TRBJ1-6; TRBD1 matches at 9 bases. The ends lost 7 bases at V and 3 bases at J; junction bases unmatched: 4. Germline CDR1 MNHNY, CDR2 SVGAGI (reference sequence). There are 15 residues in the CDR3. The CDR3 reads CASTTGGSYNSPLHF. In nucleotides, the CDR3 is TGTGCCAGCACTACAGGGGGCAGCTATAATTCACCCCTCCACTTT.

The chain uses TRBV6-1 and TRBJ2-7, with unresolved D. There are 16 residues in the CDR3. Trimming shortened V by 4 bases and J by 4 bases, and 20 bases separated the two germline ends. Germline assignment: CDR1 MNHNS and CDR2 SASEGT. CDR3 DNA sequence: TGTGCCAGCAGTGTCCAGGATCGATCAGGAAAATACGAGCAGTACTTC. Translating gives CASSVQDRSGKYEQYF.

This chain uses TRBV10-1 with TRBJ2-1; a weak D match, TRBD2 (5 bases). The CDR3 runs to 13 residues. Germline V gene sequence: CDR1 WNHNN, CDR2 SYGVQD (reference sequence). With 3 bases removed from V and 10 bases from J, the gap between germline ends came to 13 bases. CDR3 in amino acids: CASSDLEGREQFF. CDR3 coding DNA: TGCGCCAGCAGTGATCTAGAAGGGAGAGAGCAGTTCTTC.

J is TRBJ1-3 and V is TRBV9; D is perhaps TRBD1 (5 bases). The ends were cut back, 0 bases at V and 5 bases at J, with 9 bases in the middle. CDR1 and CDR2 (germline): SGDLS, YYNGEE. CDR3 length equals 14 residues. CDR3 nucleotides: TGTGCCAGCAGCGTAGCTTCAGGGCGAAACACCATATATTTT. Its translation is CASSVASGRNTIYF. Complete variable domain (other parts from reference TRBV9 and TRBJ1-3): DSGVTQTPKHLITATGQRVTLRCSPRSGDLSVYWYQQSLDQGLQFLIQYYNGEERAKGNILERFSAQQFPDLHSELNLSSLELGDSALYFCASSVASGRNTIYFGEGSWLTVV.

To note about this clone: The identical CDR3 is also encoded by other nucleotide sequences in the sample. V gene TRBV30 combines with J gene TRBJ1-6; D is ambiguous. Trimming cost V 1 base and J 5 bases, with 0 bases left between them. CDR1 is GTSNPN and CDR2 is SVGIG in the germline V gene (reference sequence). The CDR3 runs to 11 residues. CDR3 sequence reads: CAWSDNSPLHF. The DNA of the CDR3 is TGTGCCTGGAGTGATAATTCACCCCTCCACTTT.

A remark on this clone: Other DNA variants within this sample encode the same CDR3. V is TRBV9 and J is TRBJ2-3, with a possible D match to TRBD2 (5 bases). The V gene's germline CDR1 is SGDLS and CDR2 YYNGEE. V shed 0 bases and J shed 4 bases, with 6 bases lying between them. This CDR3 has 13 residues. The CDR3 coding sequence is TGTGCCAGCAGCGTAGGGGAGCCAGATACGCAGTATTTT. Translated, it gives CASSVGEPDTQYF.

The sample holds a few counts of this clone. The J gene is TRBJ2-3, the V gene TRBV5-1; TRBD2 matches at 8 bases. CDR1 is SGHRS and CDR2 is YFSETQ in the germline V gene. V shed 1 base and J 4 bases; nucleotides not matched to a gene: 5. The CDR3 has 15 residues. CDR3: CASSLRLASPDTQYF. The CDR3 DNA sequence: TGCGCCAGCAGCTTGAGACTAGCGAGTCCAGATACGCAGTATTTT.

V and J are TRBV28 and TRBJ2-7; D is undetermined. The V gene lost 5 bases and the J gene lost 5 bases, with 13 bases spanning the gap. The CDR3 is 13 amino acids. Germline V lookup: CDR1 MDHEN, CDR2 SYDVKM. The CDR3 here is CASSGPEVHEQYF. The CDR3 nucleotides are TGTGCCAGCAGTGGCCCCGAAGTGCACGAGCAGTACTTC.

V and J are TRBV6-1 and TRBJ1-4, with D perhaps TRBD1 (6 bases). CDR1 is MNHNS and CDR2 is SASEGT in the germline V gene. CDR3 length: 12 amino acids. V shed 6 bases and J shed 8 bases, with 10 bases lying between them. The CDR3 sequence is CASRGGREKLFF. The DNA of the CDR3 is TGTGCCAGCAGGGGGGGCAGGGAAAAACTGTTTTTT.

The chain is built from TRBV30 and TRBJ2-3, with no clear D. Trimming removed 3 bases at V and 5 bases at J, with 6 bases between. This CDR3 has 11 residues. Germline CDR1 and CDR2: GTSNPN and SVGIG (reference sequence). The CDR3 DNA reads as TGTGCCTGGAGGTCCGGAGATACGCAGTATTTT. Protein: CAWRSGDTQYF. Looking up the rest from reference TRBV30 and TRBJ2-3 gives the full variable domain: SQTIHQWPATLVQPVGSPLSLECTVEGTSNPNLYWYRQAAGRGLQLLFYSVGIGQISSEVPQNLSASRPQDRQFILSSKKLLLSDSGFYLCAWRSGDTQYFGPGTRLTVL.

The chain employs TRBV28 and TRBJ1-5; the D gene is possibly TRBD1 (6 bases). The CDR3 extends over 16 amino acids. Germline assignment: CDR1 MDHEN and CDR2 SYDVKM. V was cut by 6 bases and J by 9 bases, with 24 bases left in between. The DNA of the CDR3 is TGTGCCAGCAGCCCTCTGGGACACCTACATATCAGGCCCCAGCATTTT. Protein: CASSPLGHLHIRPQHF.

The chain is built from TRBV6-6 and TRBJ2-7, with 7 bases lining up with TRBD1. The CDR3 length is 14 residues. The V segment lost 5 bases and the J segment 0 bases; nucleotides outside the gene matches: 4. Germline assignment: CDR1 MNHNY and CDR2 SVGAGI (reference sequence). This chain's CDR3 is CASSQQGLSYEQYF. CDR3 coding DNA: TGTGCCAGCAGTCAACAGGGGCTCTCCTACGAGCAGTACTTC.

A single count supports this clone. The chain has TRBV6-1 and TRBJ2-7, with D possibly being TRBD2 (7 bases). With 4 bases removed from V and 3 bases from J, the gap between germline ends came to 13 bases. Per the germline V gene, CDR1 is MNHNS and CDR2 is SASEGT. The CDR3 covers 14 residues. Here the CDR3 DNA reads TGTGCCAGCAGTGTAGGGGGGGCCTTCTACGAGCAGTACTTC. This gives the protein CASSVGGAFYEQYF.

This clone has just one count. The CDR3 loop reads CASSWGPNTGELFF. The CDR3, as DNA: TGTGCCAGCAGCTGGGGACCGAACACCGGGGAGCTGTTTTTT. The chain carries TRBV5-4 and TRBJ2-2, with D tentatively TRBD1 or TRBD2 (5 bases each). Per germline, CDR1 SGHNT and CDR2 YYREEE (reference sequence). There are 14 residues in the CDR3. Trimming shortened V by 3 bases and J by 0 bases, and 6 bases separated the two germline ends. The full variable domain, with the rest looked up from reference TRBV5-4 and TRBJ2-2, is ETGVTQSPTHLIKTRGQQVTLRCSSQSGHNTVSWYQQALGQGPQFIFQYYREEENGRGNFPPRFSGLQFPNYSSELNVNALELDDSALYLCASSWGPNTGELFFGEGSRLTVL.

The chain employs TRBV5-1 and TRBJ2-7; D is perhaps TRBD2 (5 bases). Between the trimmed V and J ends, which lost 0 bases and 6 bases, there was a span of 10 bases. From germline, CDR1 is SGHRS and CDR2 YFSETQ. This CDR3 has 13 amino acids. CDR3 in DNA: TGCGCCAGCAGCTTGGAGCGAGGGCGCGAGCAGTACTTC. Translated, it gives CASSLERGREQYF.

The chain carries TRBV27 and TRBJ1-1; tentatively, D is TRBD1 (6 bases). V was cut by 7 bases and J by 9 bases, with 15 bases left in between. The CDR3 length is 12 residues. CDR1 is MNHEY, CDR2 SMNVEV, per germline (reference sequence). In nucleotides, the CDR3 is TGTGCCAGCACCAACGTGGGGGGCCAAGCTTTCTTT. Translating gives CASTNVGGQAFF.

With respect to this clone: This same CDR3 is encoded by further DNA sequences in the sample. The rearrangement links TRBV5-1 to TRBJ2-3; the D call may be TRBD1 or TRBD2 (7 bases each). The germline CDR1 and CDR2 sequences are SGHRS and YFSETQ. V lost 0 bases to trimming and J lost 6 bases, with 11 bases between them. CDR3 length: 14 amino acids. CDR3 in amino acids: CASSLGQGGDTQYF. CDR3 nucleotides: TGCGCCAGCAGCTTGGGACAGGGAGGGGATACGCAGTATTTT.

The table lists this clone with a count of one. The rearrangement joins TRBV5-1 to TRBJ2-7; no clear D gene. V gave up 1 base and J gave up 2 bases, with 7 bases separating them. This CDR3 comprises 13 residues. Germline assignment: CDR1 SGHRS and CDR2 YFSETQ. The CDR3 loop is CASSLPTPYEQYF. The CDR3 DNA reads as TGCGCCAGCAGCTTGCCAACTCCCTACGAGCAGTACTTC. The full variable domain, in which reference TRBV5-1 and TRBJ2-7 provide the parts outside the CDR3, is KAGVTQTPRYLIKTRGQQVTLSCSPISGHRSVSWYQQTPGQGLQFLFEYFSETQRNKGNFPGRFSGRQFSNSRSEMNVSTLELGDSALYLCASSLPTPYEQYFGPGTRLTVT.